This T cell receptor (beta chain) was identified during a study of T-cell memory formation after mild COVID-19. TCRdb used MiXCR to reprocess the 5' RACE reads, holding one entry per CDR3 protein. The sample yields about 430,000 distinct CDR3 sequences, roughly 18% seen once. In germline, CDR1 is MGHDK, CDR2 SYGVNS. The CDR3 covers 13 residues. With V trimmed by 4 bases and J by 9 bases, 4 bases remained unmatched. This clonotype came up a few times. What it binds is unknown. Findings and limits, study-wide: There was a balanced CD4/CD8 profile in clones contracting day 15 to 85, and later expanders leaned CD4+. Second-wave clones with a day 37 peak had unconfirmed SARS-CoV-2 specificity. Pre-infection memory already had some responding clones, implying cross-reactive memory joined.

V and J are TRBV25-1 and TRBJ1-5, with 9 bases identical to TRBD1. This TCR was sampled from a man between 18 and 35 years old who had mild COVID-19 (a few samples of this study predate the infection). Cell type and time point are not known. The sequenced sample was PBMCs or a T cell subset sorted from them (not recorded which). As DNA, the CDR3 is TGTGCCAGCAGTGGGACAGGGGATGGGCCCCAGCATTTT. Encoded protein: CASSGTGDGPQHF.